The present TCR beta chain was sequenced within a study of T cells after yellow fever vaccination. At least ten counts were recorded for this clonotype. Its antigen is still unknown. 5'RACE template switching generated TCR cDNA, adding a universal primer site and UMIs. From the 5' RACE reads, TCRdb called clonotypes with MiXCR, one entry per CDR3 protein. The data hold approximately 350,000 distinct CDR3 sequences, with around 10% observed a single time. Broader study findings: Reappearance after the booster was observed for most primary-vaccination clones (roughly 97% CD4, around 90% CD8). The presence of abundant clonotypes contaminating from the bulk population was possible in FACS-sorted repertoires. Although the secondary response was weaker, it peaked faster, at day 5 versus 15.

Sequencing was performed on PBMCs, taken on the day of the first yellow fever vaccination. The TCR was taken from a man between 18 and 35 years old who received the YFV17D yellow fever vaccine.

In DNA form, the CDR3 reads TGTGCCAGCAGCTTAAGCGGGGGGGTCCCGTGGGAGCAGTTCTTC. Translation gives CASSLSGGVPWEQFF. The chain joins TRBV7-2 to TRBJ2-1; 10 bases match TRBD2. This CDR3 is built from 15 residues. From germline, CDR1 is SGHTA and CDR2 FQGNSA. V shed 2 bases and J 10 bases; nucleotides not matched to a gene: 8.